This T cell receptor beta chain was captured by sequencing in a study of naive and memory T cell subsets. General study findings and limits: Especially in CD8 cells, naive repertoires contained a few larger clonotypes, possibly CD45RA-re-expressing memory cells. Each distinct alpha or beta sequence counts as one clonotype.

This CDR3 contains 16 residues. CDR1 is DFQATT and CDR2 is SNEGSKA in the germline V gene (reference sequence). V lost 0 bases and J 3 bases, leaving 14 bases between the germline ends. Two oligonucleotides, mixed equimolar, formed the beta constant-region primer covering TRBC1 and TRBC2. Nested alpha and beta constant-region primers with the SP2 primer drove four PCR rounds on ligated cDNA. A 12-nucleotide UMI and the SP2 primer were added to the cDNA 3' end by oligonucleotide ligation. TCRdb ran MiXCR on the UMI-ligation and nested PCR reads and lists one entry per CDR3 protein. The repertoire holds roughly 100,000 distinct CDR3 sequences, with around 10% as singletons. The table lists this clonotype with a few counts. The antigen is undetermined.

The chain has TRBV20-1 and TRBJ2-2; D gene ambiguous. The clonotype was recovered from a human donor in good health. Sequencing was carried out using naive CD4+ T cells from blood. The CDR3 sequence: CSARDPKQLDTGELFF. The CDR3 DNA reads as TGCAGTGCTAGAGATCCGAAGCAGCTGGACACCGGGGAGCTGTTTTTT.